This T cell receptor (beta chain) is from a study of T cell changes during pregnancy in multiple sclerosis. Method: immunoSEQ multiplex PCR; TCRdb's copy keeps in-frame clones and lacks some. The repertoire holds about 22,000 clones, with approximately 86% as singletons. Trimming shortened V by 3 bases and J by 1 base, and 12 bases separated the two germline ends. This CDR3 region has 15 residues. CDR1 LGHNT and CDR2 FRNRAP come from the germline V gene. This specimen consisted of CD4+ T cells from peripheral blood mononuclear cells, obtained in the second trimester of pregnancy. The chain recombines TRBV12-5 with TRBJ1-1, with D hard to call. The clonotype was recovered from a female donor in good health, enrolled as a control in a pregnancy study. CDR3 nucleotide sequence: TGTGCTAGTGGTTTAATCTTGGCGGCGAACACTGAAGCTTTCTTT. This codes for CASGLILAANTEAFF. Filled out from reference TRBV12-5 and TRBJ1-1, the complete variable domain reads DARVTQTPRHKVTEMGQEVTMRCQPILGHNTVFWYRQTMMQGLELLAYFRNRAPLDDSGMPKDRFSAEMPDATLATLKIQPSEPRDSAVYFCASGLILAANTEAFFGQGTRLTVV.